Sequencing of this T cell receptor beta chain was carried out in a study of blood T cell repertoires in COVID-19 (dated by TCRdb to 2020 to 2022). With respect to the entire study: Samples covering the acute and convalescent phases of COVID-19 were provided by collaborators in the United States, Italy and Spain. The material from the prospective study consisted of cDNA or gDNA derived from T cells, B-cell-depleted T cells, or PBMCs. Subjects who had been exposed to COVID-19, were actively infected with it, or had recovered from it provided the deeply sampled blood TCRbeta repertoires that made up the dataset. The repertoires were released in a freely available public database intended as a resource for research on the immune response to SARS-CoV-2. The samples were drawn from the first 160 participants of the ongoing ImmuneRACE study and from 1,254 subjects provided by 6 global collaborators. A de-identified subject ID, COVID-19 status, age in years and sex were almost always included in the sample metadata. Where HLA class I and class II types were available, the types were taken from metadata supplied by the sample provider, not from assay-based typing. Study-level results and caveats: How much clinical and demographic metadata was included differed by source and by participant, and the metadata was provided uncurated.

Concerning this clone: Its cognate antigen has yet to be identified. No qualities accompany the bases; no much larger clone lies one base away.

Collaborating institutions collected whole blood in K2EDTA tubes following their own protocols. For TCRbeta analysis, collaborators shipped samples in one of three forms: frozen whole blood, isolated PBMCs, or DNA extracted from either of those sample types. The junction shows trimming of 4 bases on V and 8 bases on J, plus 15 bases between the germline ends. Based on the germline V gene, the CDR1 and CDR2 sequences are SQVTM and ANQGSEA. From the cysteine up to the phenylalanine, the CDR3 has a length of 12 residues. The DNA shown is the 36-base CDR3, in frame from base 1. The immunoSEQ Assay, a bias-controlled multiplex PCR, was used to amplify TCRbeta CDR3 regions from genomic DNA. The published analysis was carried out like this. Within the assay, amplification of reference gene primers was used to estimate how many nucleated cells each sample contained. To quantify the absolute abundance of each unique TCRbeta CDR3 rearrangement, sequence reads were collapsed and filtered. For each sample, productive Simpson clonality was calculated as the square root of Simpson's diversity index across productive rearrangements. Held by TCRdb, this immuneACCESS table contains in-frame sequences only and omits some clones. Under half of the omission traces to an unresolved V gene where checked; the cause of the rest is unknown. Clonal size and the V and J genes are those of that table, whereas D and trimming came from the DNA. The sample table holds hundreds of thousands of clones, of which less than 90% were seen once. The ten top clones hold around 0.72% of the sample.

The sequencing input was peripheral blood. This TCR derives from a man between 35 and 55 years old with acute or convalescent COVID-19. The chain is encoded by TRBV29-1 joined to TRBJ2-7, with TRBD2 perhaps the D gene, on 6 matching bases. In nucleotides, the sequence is TGCAGCGTTGCGGACGGGAGATACCAGCAGTACTTC. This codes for CSVADGRYQQYF.